The clone carrying this T cell receptor (beta chain) has more than one count but fewer than ten. Its target is not known. Looked up from germline, CDR1 is SGDLS and CDR2 is YYNGEE. The CDR3 loop spans 16 amino acids. The V segment lost 7 bases and the J segment 0 bases; nucleotides outside the gene matches: 8. The data were obtained in a study of cytomegalovirus exposure and HLA in healthy donors. With 60 Vbeta and 13 Jbeta primers, the PCR was carried out. Clones were read by immunoSEQ multiplex PCR, and TCRdb kept only the in-frame ones, dropping some. The sample holds roughly 98,000 clones, around 62% seen once. Study findings and constraints: Among TCR beta chains of equal frequency, HLA-associated ones were more clonally expanded in a later analysis.

The chain joins TRBV9 to TRBJ2-2; 8 nucleotides line up with TRBD2. The material sequenced was PBMCs. The receptor was isolated from a woman in her thirties in good health and CMV-seropositive. CDR3 residues: CASWPGGTANTGELFF. The CDR3 DNA follows: TGTGCCAGCTGGCCGGGAGGGACGGCGAACACCGGGGAGCTGTTTTTT.